The clone carrying this T cell receptor (beta chain) was counted a few times. As yet, its antigen is unknown. Trimming removed 0 bases from V and 9 bases from J, with 16 bases in between. CDR3 length equals 15 residues. Germline V gene data show CDR1 as SGDLS and CDR2 as YYNGEE. The data are from a study of shared clonotypes between healthy human individuals. General observations from the study: A limitation of the genetic and exposure-history diversity represented arose from few donors.

Deep was the level used in running the assay. Genomic DNA per cell subset filled all wells of several immunoSEQ plates. In the original analysis: There were no quality scores in the junction-only immunoSEQ sequences, so filtering differed. The data were produced by immunoSEQ multiplex PCR, yet TCRdb's version contains in-frame clones alone and is incomplete. V, J and clone size reflect that table, while D and trimming were determined from the DNA. The sample lists about 680,000 clones; 92% were seen once. CD8 cells regarded as naive lacked CD45RO, were positively chosen for CCR7, and omitted terminally differentiated effector memory CD45RA+ cells.

Sample: naive CD8+ T cells sorted from blood. This clonotype originated in a man between 25 and 39 years old in good health. The chain recombines TRBV9 with TRBJ2-1, with D possibly TRBD1 on 7 matching bases. The CDR3 coding sequence is TGTGCCAGCAGCGTAGGGAACAGGGGAGGCCCTGAGCAGTTCTTC. Its translation: CASSVGNRGGPEQFF.